The T cell receptor (beta chain) described here comes from a study of a mutant IDH1 vaccine in newly diagnosed glioma. Assay: immunoSEQ multiplex PCR; the TCRdb copy retains only in-frame clones and omits some. The sample shows tens of thousands of clones, more than 75% of them seen only once. Study-wide findings and caveats: The study observed vaccine-induced immune responses in approximately 93% of patients.

About this clone itself: Its antigen remains unidentified.

Specified time point: week 5, during vaccination. With topical imiquimod, each dose of the vaccine consisted of 300 ug of mutant IDH1 20-mer peptide. The astrocytomas were IDH1-mutant, ATRX-negative, and WHO grade 3 or 4. The germline V gene encodes CDR1 MNHEY and CDR2 SVGAGI. The length of the CDR3 is 15 residues. Deletions cut 0 bases from V and 1 base from J, with 7 bases between. The sequence derives from a man aged 40-55 years with glioma. The J gene is TRBJ1-3, the V gene TRBV6-5; no reliable D call. The specimen was PBMCs, collected from a glioma patient whose treatment included an IDH1 peptide vaccine. CDR3 in amino acids: CASSYSQDSGNTIYF. The CDR3 nucleotides are TGTGCCAGCAGTTACTCCCAGGATTCTGGAAACACCATATATTTT.